This T cell receptor (beta chain) was recorded in a study of T-cell memory formation after mild COVID-19. About the study: Largely donor-specific TCR clusters were found.

In regard to this clonotype: The antigen remains unidentified.

TCRdb processed the 5' RACE reads anew with MiXCR; each CDR3 protein has one entry. The repertoire has about 45,000 distinct CDR3 sequences, approximately 9.7% of them found once; the top ten carry 10% to 15%. Trimming took off 3 bases at V and 0 bases at J, with 12 bases between the two ends. The CDR3 runs to 16 residues. Points from the study as a whole: Clones contracting over day 15 to 85 were CD4/CD8 balanced, with later expanders leaning CD4+. SARS-CoV-2 specificity was not confirmed for second-wave clones peaking on day 37.

Sample: PBMCs or a T cell subset sorted from them (not recorded which). This clonotype was sampled from an adult woman who had mild COVID-19 (a few samples of this study predate the infection). Cell type and time point are not known. The chain couples TRBV12-3 or TRBV12-4 to TRBJ1-5, with D possibly matching TRBD1 (5 bases). The CDR3 region is CASSFHRPFSNQPQHF. DNA for the CDR3: TGTGCCAGCAGTTTTCACAGGCCTTTTAGCAATCAGCCCCAGCATTTT.